This TCR beta chain was documented in a study of cytomegalovirus exposure and HLA in healthy donors. These donors counted as nominally healthy when sampled, but unrecorded immune exposures were likely. Points from the study as a whole: With later analysis, a missense DCLRE1C variant became linked to TCR beta V- and J-gene trimming. Sequencing had likely introduced a cluster of highly shared sequence variants as an artifact. Further analysis, carried out later, found HLA-associated TCR beta chains more clonally expanded than equally common other chains.

To note about this clone: Its antigen is as yet unknown.

13 Jbeta primers and 60 Vbeta primers were used for the PCR. The method was immunoSEQ multiplex PCR; TCRdb's version includes in-frame clones alone and lacks a portion of them. The table shows under 200,000 clones, with 68% occurring only once. Material for sequencing was PBMCs. The receptor was isolated from a man aged 45-60 years in good health and CMV-seronegative.

The CDR3 sequence is CASSGTQAAEQYF. Written as DNA, the CDR3 is TGTGCCAGCAGTGGGACTCAAGCCGCCGAGCAGTACTTC. V and J are TRBV25-1 and TRBJ2-7; tentative D call: TRBD2 (5 bases). CDR3 length: 13 amino acids. The V end was cut by 4 bases, the J end by 6 bases, with 13 bases between. The germline V gene has CDR1 MGHDK and CDR2 SYGVNS.